Each of the 25 T cell receptor beta chains below was sequenced from the same sample in a study of T cell clonality in common variable immunodeficiency. Here immunoSEQ multiplex PCR was the method, and the copy in TCRdb shows in-frame clones only, minus some. This sample includes about 81,000 clones with no singletons; its ten biggest clones take up 0.75% to 1%. Sequenced: peripheral blood mononuclear cells. Receptors originate from a person aged 18 to 75 in good health.

Many counts were recorded for this clone. The CDR3 end is not reached by the read, which stops 3 residues before it; the germline J gene fills it in. The chain is built from TRBV18 and TRBJ2-7, with 8 nucleotides matching TRBD2. The trim removed 4 bases at V and 6 bases at J, leaving 5 bases unmatched. CDR1 is KGHSH and CDR2 is LQKENI in the germline V gene. This CDR3 is 13 amino acids long. CDR3 protein: CASSLREGREQYF. The DNA read from the CDR3 is TGTGCCAGCTCACTTCGGGAGGGGCGCGAG.

This clone was found many times. With the read ending 3 residues before the CDR3 end, the germline J gene is used to fill in that end. V is TRBV7-2 and J is TRBJ2-5, with 7 bases matching TRBD1. Germline V gene data show CDR1 as SGHTA and CDR2 as FQGNSA. This CDR3 spans 15 amino acids. With 6 bases clipped from V and 4 bases from J, the junction kept 11 bases outside the gene matches. CDR3 residues: CASRRQIGTVETQYF. The sequenced CDR3 bases are TGTGCCAGCAGGCGTCAGATCGGGACAGTAGAGACC. Filled out from reference TRBV7-2 and TRBJ2-5, the complete variable domain reads GAGVSQSPSNKVTEKGKDVELRCDPISGHTALYWYRQSLGQGLEFLIYFQGNSAPDKSGLPSDRFSAERTGGSVSTLTIQRTQQEDSAVYLCASRRQIGTVETQYFGPGTRLLVL.

In this sample, this clone turned up many times. The DNA ends 3 residues before the CDR3 does, and the rest of the CDR3 is filled in from the germline J gene. This chain connects TRBV7-3 to TRBJ1-1, with D unresolved. The CDR3 covers 14 residues. V was pared by 6 bases and J by 3 bases, with 14 bases between. Per germline, CDR1 SGHTA and CDR2 FQGTGA. CDR3 protein: CASSPQSRDTEAFF. The covered CDR3 bases are TGTGCCAGCAGTCCCCAGAGTAGGGACACTGAA.

This clone was seen repeatedly, ten times or more. The read falls 3 residues short of the CDR3 end, and the missing part is taken from the germline J gene. This chain connects TRBV5-5 to TRBJ2-1; weak D call: TRBD2 (7 bases). V was cut by 4 bases and J by 6 bases, with 17 bases left in between. The CDR3 extends over 15 amino acids. Germline V CDR1 and CDR2: SGHKS, YYEKEE (reference sequence). The CDR3 bases that were read are TGTGCCAGCAGCCCCCCGGGGGGCCGGCTCAATGAG. Translated: CASSPPGGRLNE. The whole CDR3 sequence is CASSPPGGRLNEQFF. Drawing the rest from reference TRBV5-5 and TRBJ2-1, the complete variable domain is DAGVTQSPTHLIKTRGQQVTLRCSPISGHKSVSWYQQVLGQGPQFIFQYYEKEERGRGNFPDRFSARQFPNYSSELNVNALLLGDSALYLCASSPPGGRLNEQFFGPGTRLTVL.

This clone was detected ten times or more. The read ends 3 residues shy of where the CDR3 ends; the end is completed using the germline J gene. This sample also contains other DNA sequences that code for the same CDR3. V gene TRBV19 combines with J gene TRBJ2-3, with 9 positions matching TRBD2. The V segment lost 3 bases and the J segment 3 bases; nucleotides outside the gene matches: 10. Germline CDR1 reads LNHDA; CDR2 reads SQIVND (reference sequence). The length of the CDR3 is 17 residues. CDR3 amino acids: CASSIRVSGRITDTQYF. The sequenced part of the CDR3 DNA is TGTGCCAGTAGTATTCGTGTTAGCGGGAGAATAACAGATACG.

This clone was seen at least ten times. The observed sequence ends 3 residues before the CDR3 terminus, with the missing tail filled in from the germline J gene. This chain joins TRBV7-2 and TRBJ2-2; a weak D match, TRBD1 (6 bases). CDR3 length: 14 residues. The V end lost 6 bases, the J end lost 2 bases, and 10 bases lay between the germline ends. The V gene's germline CDR1 is SGHTA and CDR2 FQGNSA. Here the CDR3 reads CASRVGTNTGELFF. The DNA read from the CDR3 is TGTGCCAGCAGAGTCGGGACAAACACCGGGGAG. The full variable domain, rest sourced from reference TRBV7-2 and TRBJ2-2, is GAGVSQSPSNKVTEKGKDVELRCDPISGHTALYWYRQSLGQGLEFLIYFQGNSAPDKSGLPSDRFSAERTGGSVSTLTIQRTQQEDSAVYLCASRVGTNTGELFFGEGSRLTVL.

This clone was seen at least ten times. The read comes to an end 3 residues before the CDR3 does, leaving the germline J gene to fill in the end. V usage is TRBV19 and J usage is TRBJ2-1; maybe TRBD1 (6 bases). The V gene's germline CDR1 is LNHDA and CDR2 SQIVND (reference sequence). Trimming took off 5 bases at V and 7 bases at J, with 12 bases between the two ends. The CDR3 consists of 13 residues. The CDR3 region is CASSPQGANEQFF. The covered CDR3 bases are TGTGCCAGTAGTCCACAGGGAGCAAATGAG.

This clone appeared many times. The sequence runs out 3 residues before the end of the CDR3; the remainder is reconstructed from the germline J gene. The rearrangement links TRBV6-4 to TRBJ1-6; no definite D call. V lost 2 bases and J lost 5, with 4 bases in between. The CDR3 spans 13 residues. The germline V gene encodes CDR1 MRHNA and CDR2 SNTAGT. CDR3 sequence reads: CASSDRDNSPLHF. The part of the CDR3 DNA that was read is TGTGCCAGCAGTGACAGGGATAATTCACCC.

In this sample, this clone turned up many times. The read finishes 3 residues shy of the CDR3 end, and the germline J gene is used to complete it. The gene calls are TRBV7-8 and TRBJ2-1, with TRBD2 matching 8 bases. Germline CDR1 and CDR2: SGHVS and FQNEAQ. Unmatched junction bases numbered 12, after V lost 4 bases and J lost 4 bases. The length of the CDR3 is 17 residues. CDR3 DNA (partial): TGTGCCAGCAGCTCCCCGGGGGGGACTAACCTGTACAATGAG. Translating gives CASSSPGGTNLYNE. The entire CDR3 protein reads CASSSPGGTNLYNEQFF.

This clone has ten or more counts. The read ends 3 residues before the CDR3 terminus; that terminus is restored from the germline J gene. This rearrangement joins TRBV6-2 or TRBV6-3 to TRBJ2-7, with D maybe TRBD2 (5 bases). This CDR3 region has 13 residues. Per germline, CDR1 MNHEY and CDR2 SVGEGT. Trimming removed 5 bases at V and 4 bases at J, with 12 bases between. The sequenced part of the CDR3 DNA is TGTGCCAGCAGTCCTAGCTGGGATTACGAG. Its translation: CASSPSWDYE. The complete CDR3 reads CASSPSWDYEQYF.

This clone was observed at least ten times. The read ends 3 residues before the CDR3 terminus; that terminus is restored from the germline J gene. The rearrangement joins TRBV5-1 to TRBJ2-1; D ambiguous. Trimming took off 3 bases at V and 2 bases at J, with 12 bases between the two ends. Germline loops: CDR1 SGHRS, CDR2 YFSETQ. This CDR3 has 15 amino acids. The DNA read from the CDR3 is TGCGCCAGCAGCTCGGTTCCCCGTACCTACAATGAG. This translates into CASSSVPRTYNE. In full, the CDR3 reads CASSSVPRTYNEQFF.

In this sample, this clone turned up many times. The observed sequence ends 3 residues before the CDR3 terminus, with the missing tail filled in from the germline J gene. V and J are TRBV27 and TRBJ2-6; TRBD1 matches 9 bases. V shed 6 bases and J 0 bases; nucleotides not matched to a gene: 6. Per the germline V gene, CDR1 is MNHEY and CDR2 is SMNVEV (reference sequence). This CDR3 region has 17 residues. The covered CDR3 bases are TGTGCCAGCAGCGTCCCGGGACAGGGCTCTGGGGCCAACGTC. Translating it yields CASSVPGQGSGANV. The whole CDR3 protein reads CASSVPGQGSGANVLTF.

This clone has at least ten counts. The read falls 3 residues short of the CDR3 end, and the missing part is taken from the germline J gene. J is TRBJ1-4 and V is TRBV6-2 or TRBV6-3, with D hard to call. Trimming stripped 6 bases from V and 7 bases from J, with 12 bases between. This CDR3 is 13 amino acids long. The germline V gene encodes CDR1 MNHEY and CDR2 SVGEGT. The sequenced part of the CDR3 DNA is TGTGCCAGCAGCCACACCCTCCGTGAAAAA. Translation: CASSHTLREK. The entire CDR3 reads CASSHTLREKLFF.

The table lists this clone with many counts. The CDR3 end lies 3 residues beyond the end of the read and is filled in from the germline J gene. The V and J genes are TRBV19 and TRBJ2-7, with D perhaps matching TRBD1 (5 bases). Germline loops: CDR1 LNHDA, CDR2 SQIVND (reference sequence). Trimming removed 8 bases at V and 0 bases at J, with 8 bases between. The CDR3 is 12 residues long. The CDR3 is CASQDNSYEQYF. CDR3 bases read: TGTGCCAGTCAGGACAACTCCTACGAG. Variable domain in full (rest from reference TRBV19 and TRBJ2-7): DGGITQSPKYLFRKEGQNVTLSCEQNLNHDAMYWYRQDPGQGLRLIYYSQIVNDFQKGDIAEGYSVSREKKESFPLTVTSAQKNPTAFYLCASQDNSYEQYFGPGTRLTVT.

This clone has a count of ten or more. The read ends 3 residues before the CDR3 terminus; that terminus is restored from the germline J gene. This chain connects TRBV19 to TRBJ2-7; 7 nucleotides align to TRBD1. Germline CDR1 LNHDA, CDR2 SQIVND (reference sequence). Losses at the gene ends were 6 bases for V and 2 bases for J; bases not matched to a gene: 7. The CDR3 runs 14 residues. The CDR3 here is CASSLTTGTYEQYF. The CDR3 bases that were read are TGTGCCAGTAGCCTCACGACAGGGACCTACGAG.

This clone was seen ten or more times. Read coverage stops 3 residues before the CDR3 terminus; the germline J gene supplies the remainder. The chain combines TRBV6-2 or TRBV6-3 with TRBJ2-2; D possibly corresponds to TRBD2 (6 bases). V shed 7 bases and J shed 6 bases, with 24 bases lying between them. The CDR3 covers 17 residues. Germline V CDR1 and CDR2: MNHEY, SVGEGT. The CDR3 here is CASTPDRAVGGSGELFF. The CDR3 DNA, read in part, is TGTGCCAGCACCCCCGACCGCGCGGTTGGGGGGTCCGGGGAG.

Regarding this clone: One junction end does not reproduce the germline sequence, and a read error may be involved. The CDR3 is CASSSRDSAGNYGYTF. CDR3 bases read: TGTGCTAGCAGCTCCCGAGATTCCGCAGGGAACTATGGC. The chain uses TRBV7-7 and TRBJ1-2, with D perhaps TRBD1 (5 bases). The read comes to an end 3 residues before the CDR3 does, leaving the germline J gene to fill in the end. Germline lookup yields CDR1 SSHAT and CDR2 FNYEAQ (reference sequence). The CDR3 spans 16 residues.

In this sample, this clone turned up many times. CDR3 region: CASSYTGLAGETQYF. The sequenced part of the CDR3 DNA is TGTGCCAGCAGTTACACCGGACTAGCGGGAGAGACC. V and J are TRBV6-2 or TRBV6-3 and TRBJ2-5, with 11 positions matching TRBD2. The CDR3 end falls 3 residues outside the read, so it is completed with the germline J gene. The trim removed 2 bases at V and 4 bases at J, leaving 3 bases unmatched. Germline CDR1 and CDR2: MNHEY and SVGEGT. This CDR3 is built from 15 residues.

This clone was detected many times. From the germline J gene comes the end of the CDR3, since the read stops 3 residues before it. This chain uses TRBV10-3 with TRBJ2-1, with D possibly TRBD2 on 6 matching bases. V lost 4 bases and J lost 7, with 17 bases in between. Germline values: CDR1 ENHRY, CDR2 SYGVKD. The CDR3 is made up of 15 amino acids. CDR3 DNA (partial): TGTGCCATCAGTGCCTTAGCGGTCAGTGGTAATGAG. Translated, it gives CAISALAVSGNE. The CDR3 in its entirety is CAISALAVSGNEQFF.

This clone came up many times. The read ends 3 residues shy of where the CDR3 ends; the end is completed using the germline J gene. V and J are TRBV6-2 or TRBV6-3 and TRBJ1-3, with 10 bases matching TRBD1. Germline V lookup: CDR1 MNHEY, CDR2 SVGEGT. Trimming removed 6 bases from V and 4 bases from J; junction bases left unmatched: 6. This CDR3 contains 15 residues. CDR3 sequence: CASSSGTGVGNTIYF. CDR3 bases read: TGTGCCAGCAGCTCCGGGACAGGGGTCGGAAACACC.

This clone was counted many times. The read terminates 3 residues ahead of where the CDR3 ends, so the germline J gene completes it. The V and J genes are TRBV12-3 or TRBV12-4 and TRBJ2-7, with 7 bases that match TRBD1. CDR3 size: 16 residues. J gave up 2 bases and V 1 base, and 8 bases lay outside the gene matches. CDR3: CASSLGVGTVPYEQYF. The part of the CDR3 DNA that was read is TGTGCCAGCAGTTTAGGCGTGGGGACAGTTCCCTACGAG.

This clone was seen ten or more times. Read sequence stops 3 residues before the CDR3 end, and the germline J gene provides the missing end. J is TRBJ2-1 and V is TRBV5-4; 12 bases match TRBD2. The CDR3 sequence is 15 residues long. The J segment lost 6 bases and the V segment lost 5 bases, leaving 6 bases of the junction unmatched. Germline CDR1 reads SGHNT; CDR2 reads YYREEE (reference sequence). CDR3 sequence reads: CASRVGLAGPNEQFF. Incomplete CDR3 DNA: TGTGCCAGCAGAGTGGGACTAGCGGGTCCCAATGAG.

This clone was found many times. The read ends 3 residues shy of where the CDR3 ends; the end is completed using the germline J gene. The V call is TRBV18, the J call TRBJ2-3, with 7 bases that match TRBD2. Germline V gene sequence: CDR1 KGHSH, CDR2 LQKENI. The ends lost 3 bases at V and 4 bases at J; junction bases unmatched: 7. This CDR3 comprises 15 residues. Here the CDR3 reads CASSPGGSFADTQYF. The covered CDR3 bases are TGTGCCAGCTCACCGGGCGGGAGTTTCGCAGATACG.

In its sample, this clone was seen many times. The read falls 3 residues short of the CDR3 end, and the missing part is taken from the germline J gene. The rearrangement uses TRBV5-1 and TRBJ2-6, with 7 bases that match TRBD1. Germline lookup yields CDR1 SGHRS and CDR2 YFSETQ. The CDR3 consists of 19 residues. The junction had 13 bases not matched to a gene; V was cut back by 4 bases and J by 0 bases. CDR3 in amino acids: CASSLQPGQTVSGANVLTF. Incomplete CDR3 DNA: TGCGCCAGCAGCCTACAGCCGGGACAGACCGTCTCTGGGGCCAACGTC.

This clone was detected many times. The CDR3 end falls 3 residues outside the read, so it is completed with the germline J gene. This sequence joins TRBV5-1 and TRBJ2-7; perhaps TRBD1 as D (6 bases). The CDR3 has 16 residues. Germline V CDR1 and CDR2: SGHRS, YFSETQ. Deletions cut 3 bases from V and 0 bases from J, with 16 bases between. The sequenced CDR3 bases are TGCGCCAGCAGCTCCCCCGGGACACCGAGCTCCTACGAG. Protein: CASSSPGTPSSYE. The whole CDR3 is CASSSPGTPSSYEQYF.